This is a list of T cell receptor beta chains from one sample in a study of human T cells and chemical hapten exposure. TCRdb redid the calling of the RACE reads with MiXCR, one entry per CDR3 protein. The profile covers some 84,000 distinct CDR3 sequences, with roughly 10% appearing a single time and roughly 3.7% taken by the ten largest. Here the sequenced sample was whole blood, taken in connection with sensitization to the hapten diphenylcyclopropenone (DPC). The receptors here all came from a woman aged 45-65 years with alopecia areata. Some clones in this sample may be carry-over from other donors' samples. Each CDR3 is given with its conserved first and last residue. Fields, in order: V gene, clone size, D gene, J gene, CDR3 protein, CDR3 DNA. D genes are given only for firm matches. Clone size is given for some rows only: seen once, a few or many times, or a class if the clone is expanded.

V gene: TRBV30; clone size: .; D gene: .; J gene: TRBJ2-1; CDR3 protein: CAWKGLYEQFF; CDR3 DNA: TGTGCCTGGAAGGGCCTCTACGAGCAGTTCTTC
V gene: TRBV29-1; clone size: .; D gene: TRBD1; J gene: TRBJ2-2; CDR3 protein: CSVVVGQGPNTGGLFF; CDR3 DNA: TGCAGCGTTGTAGTGGGACAGGGTCCCAACACCGGGGGGCTGTTTTTT
V gene: TRBV18; clone size: few; D gene: .; J gene: TRBJ2-5; CDR3 protein: CASSLEARGLETQYF; CDR3 DNA: TGTGCCAGCTCACTGGAGGCCAGGGGCTTGGAGACCCAGTACTTC
V gene: TRBV6-2/TRBV6-3; clone size: many; D gene: .; J gene: TRBJ2-3; CDR3 protein: CASSPSGAYTQYF; CDR3 DNA: TGTGCCAGCAGCCCCTCCGGAGCGTATACGCAGTATTTT
V gene: TRBV19; clone size: many; D gene: .; J gene: TRBJ2-1; CDR3 protein: CASSTSRFSLYNEQFF; CDR3 DNA: TGTGCCAGTAGTACTTCGCGGTTCTCCCTATACAATGAGCAGTTCTTC
V gene: TRBV30; clone size: few; D gene: .; J gene: TRBJ2-2; CDR3 protein: CAWRKAGELFF; CDR3 DNA: TGTGCCTGGAGGAAGGCCGGGGAGCTGTTTTTT
V gene: TRBV12-3/TRBV12-4; clone size: .; D gene: .; J gene: TRBJ1-2; CDR3 protein: CASSRLSGYTF; CDR3 DNA: TGTGCCAGCAGCCGCTTGAGTGGCTACACCTTC
V gene: TRBV30; clone size: .; D gene: .; J gene: TRBJ2-1; CDR3 protein: CAWGRREDLFF; CDR3 DNA: TGTGCCTGGGGTAGAAGAGAGGACTTATTCTTC
V gene: TRBV7-7; clone size: few; D gene: .; J gene: TRBJ2-2; CDR3 protein: CASSLRLVGGPGELFF; CDR3 DNA: TGTGCTAGCAGCTTACGACTAGTGGGAGGTCCCGGGGAGCTGTTTTTT
V gene: TRBV14; clone size: .; D gene: TRBD1; J gene: TRBJ2-7; CDR3 protein: CASSPPGTGLQYF; CDR3 DNA: TGTGCCAGCAGCCCGCCCGGGACAGGGTTGCAGTACTTC
V gene: TRBV11-2; clone size: many; D gene: .; J gene: TRBJ2-7; CDR3 protein: CASSLLRETEQYF; CDR3 DNA: TGTGCCAGCAGCTTACTTAGAGAAACGGAGCAGTACTTC
V gene: TRBV29-1; clone size: few; D gene: TRBD2; J gene: TRBJ2-1; CDR3 protein: CSVDNLAGGAEQFF; CDR3 DNA: TGCAGCGTTGATAATCTAGCGGGAGGCGCTGAGCAGTTCTTC
V gene: TRBV5-6; clone size: few; D gene: .; J gene: TRBJ2-3; CDR3 protein: CASSLVRFLRTDTQYF; CDR3 DNA: TGTGCCAGCAGCTTGGTCAGGTTCCTTCGCACAGATACGCAGTATTTT
V gene: TRBV30; clone size: .; D gene: TRBD1; J gene: TRBJ1-5; CDR3 protein: CACRTGGDQPQHF; CDR3 DNA: TGTGCCTGTCGGACAGGGGGTGATCAGCCCCAGCATTTT
V gene: TRBV6-2/TRBV6-3; clone size: .; D gene: .; J gene: TRBJ2-7; CDR3 protein: CASSQLGLYEQYF; CDR3 DNA: TGTGCCAGCAGCCAACTTGGACTCTACGAGCAGTACTTC
V gene: TRBV20-1; clone size: few; D gene: .; J gene: TRBJ2-2; CDR3 protein: CSARVGLYTGELFF; CDR3 DNA: TGCAGTGCTAGAGTGGGACTTTACACCGGGGAGCTGTTTTTT
V gene: TRBV6-6; clone size: many; D gene: TRBD2; J gene: TRBJ2-7; CDR3 protein: CASSYARLAGVAYEQYF; CDR3 DNA: TGTGCCAGCAGTTACGCAAGACTAGCGGGAGTGGCCTACGAGCAGTACTTC
V gene: TRBV20-1; clone size: many; D gene: .; J gene: TRBJ2-1; CDR3 protein: CSARDIAPGSYNEQFF; CDR3 DNA: TGCAGTGCTAGAGATATCGCCCCTGGCTCCTACAATGAGCAGTTCTTC
V gene: TRBV29-1; clone size: many; D gene: .; J gene: TRBJ1-5; CDR3 protein: CSVGAPGGDQPQHF; CDR3 DNA: TGCAGCGTTGGGGCCCCGGGGGGGGATCAGCCCCAGCATTTT
V gene: TRBV29-1; clone size: many; D gene: .; J gene: TRBJ2-2; CDR3 protein: CSVTTGRGGELFF; CDR3 DNA: TGCAGCGTCACGACAGGGAGGGGCGGGGAGCTGTTTTTT
V gene: TRBV5-1; clone size: .; D gene: .; J gene: TRBJ1-1; CDR3 protein: CASSLRGNTEAFF; CDR3 DNA: TGCGCCAGCAGCTTGCGGGGGAACACTGAAGCTTTCTTT
V gene: TRBV29-1; clone size: few; D gene: TRBD2; J gene: TRBJ2-1; CDR3 protein: CSVEGLAANEQFF; CDR3 DNA: TGCAGCGTGGAAGGACTAGCGGCCAATGAGCAGTTCTTC
V gene: TRBV6-2/TRBV6-3; clone size: .; D gene: TRBD2; J gene: TRBJ2-1; CDR3 protein: CASSSPSLAPTLYEQFF; CDR3 DNA: TGTGCCAGCAGTTCCCCATCACTAGCGCCGACACTCTATGAGCAGTTCTTC